Shown below are 6 T cell receptor beta chains from a single sample sequenced in a study of cytomegalovirus exposure and HLA in healthy donors. Generated by immunoSEQ multiplex PCR, the TCRdb table keeps only in-frame clones and is missing some. This sample has 150,000 or so clones; approximately 89% occur once, and the top ten carry 2% to 3%. Sequences were obtained from PBMCs. These TCRs come from a man younger than 35 in good health and CMV-seropositive.

The rearrangement uses TRBV9 and TRBJ2-2; TRBD1 aligns across 9 bases. This CDR3 region has 16 residues. Germline CDR1 reads SGDLS; CDR2 reads YYNGEE. The trim removed 4 bases at V and 1 base at J, leaving 5 bases unmatched. CDR3 amino acids: CASSIHRGLNTGELFF. CDR3 DNA: TGTGCCAGCAGCATCCACAGGGGGCTGAACACCGGGGAGCTGTTTTTT.

The chain links TRBV5-6 to TRBJ2-6, with a tentative D call TRBD2 (5 bases). There are 16 residues in the CDR3. Germline V lookup: CDR1 SGHDT, CDR2 YYEEEE. V was shortened by 4 bases and J by 3 bases, with 14 bases between the two germline ends. The CDR3 coding sequence is TGTGCCAGCAGCGAGGGTCTCGATGGTGGGGCCAACGTCCTGACTTTC. The encoded protein is CASSEGLDGGANVLTF.

This chain connects TRBV7-3 to TRBJ2-3; perhaps TRBD1 as D (5 bases). Germline CDR1 and CDR2: SGHTA and FQGTGA. V lost 2 bases, J lost 2 bases, and 11 bases lay in between. CDR3 size: 15 residues. The CDR3 nucleotides read TGTGCCAGCAGCTTATCCGTGACAGTCACAGATACGCAGTATTTT. Translated: CASSLSVTVTDTQYF.

This chain uses TRBV5-1 with TRBJ2-7; 11 bases map to TRBD2. There are 14 residues in the CDR3. With 2 bases clipped from V and 4 bases from J, the junction kept 2 bases outside the gene matches. CDR1 and CDR2 from the germline V gene are SGHRS and YFSETQ. The CDR3 DNA reads as TGCGCCAGCAGCTTTAGCGGGGGGGCTTACGAGCAGTACTTC. Translated: CASSFSGGAYEQYF.

The chain carries TRBV28 and TRBJ1-5, with unresolved D. The CDR3 spans 14 residues. Trimming cost V 5 bases and J 0 bases, with 8 bases left between them. The V gene's germline CDR1 is MDHEN and CDR2 SYDVKM. CDR3 coding DNA: TGTGCCAGCAGTGCGGTCAGTAGCAATCAGCCCCAGCATTTT. Encoded protein: CASSAVSSNQPQHF. The whole variable domain, remainder taken from reference TRBV28 and TRBJ1-5, is DVKVTQSSRYLVKRTGEKVFLECVQDMDHENMFWYRQDPGLGLRLIYFSYDVKMKEKGDIPEGYSVSREKKERFSLILESASTNQTSMYLCASSAVSSNQPQHFGDGTRLSIL.

This clone has a single count. The rearrangement links TRBV19 to TRBJ2-7; TRBD2 aligns across 10 bases. V shed 5 bases, J shed 3 bases, and the junction held 7 bases outside the gene matches. The CDR3 is 15 amino acids. CDR1 is LNHDA, CDR2 SQIVND, per germline (reference sequence). In DNA form, the CDR3 reads TGTGCCAGTAGTCCTAGCGGGAGTACCCACTACGAGCAGTACTTC. The encoded protein is CASSPSGSTHYEQYF.